This is a list of T cell receptor beta chains from one sample in a study of T cell changes during pregnancy in multiple sclerosis. Data came from immunoSEQ multiplex PCR; TCRdb stores just in-frame clones and leaves some out. The data hold 78,000 or so clones, with 75% to 95% observed a single time. Sequenced here: CD4+ T cells from peripheral blood mononuclear cells, sampled before pregnancy. The receptors were sampled from a female donor with multiple sclerosis, enrolled in a pregnancy study. The CDR3 runs from the conserved cysteine through the conserved F or W. Each record gives: V gene, clone size, D gene, J gene, CDR3 protein, CDR3 DNA. The D gene is left open where the match is weak. Clone size is stated in some rows and not others, as once, few, many or a class when expanded.

>TRBV4-1|.|TRBD2|TRBJ2-5
CASSRLTSGSETQYF
TGCGCCAGCAGCCGACTGACTAGCGGGAGCGAGACCCAGTACTTC
>TRBV6-5|once|.|TRBJ2-1
CASSYGGTNEQFF
TGTGCCAGCAGTTATGGCGGCACCAATGAGCAGTTCTTC
>TRBV5-6|once|.|TRBJ2-2
CASSLADRNTGELFF
TGTGCCAGCAGCTTGGCGGACAGAAACACCGGGGAGCTGTTTTTT
>TRBV27|.|.|TRBJ1-2
CASTRWTIYGYTF
TGTGCCAGCACCCGATGGACAATCTATGGCTACACCTTC
>TRBV5-1|.|TRBD1|TRBJ2-5
CASSPLGTGLETQYF
TGCGCCAGCAGTCCCTTAGGGACAGGATTGGAGACCCAGTACTTC
>TRBV6-1|.|.|TRBJ1-2
CASSAHYGYTF
TGTGCCAGCAGTGCCCATTATGGCTACACCTTC
>TRBV7-8|.|.|TRBJ2-3
CASSSPRLFRGGTDTQYF
TGTGCCAGCAGCTCCCCTCGACTTTTTCGAGGTGGCACAGATACGCAGTATTTT
>TRBV29-1|.|TRBD1|TRBJ2-7
CSVEGYRGRDYEQYF
TGCAGCGTTGAAGGCTACAGGGGTCGTGACTACGAGCAGTACTTC
>TRBV5-1|.|.|TRBJ2-6
CASSSSSGANVLTF
TGCGCCAGCAGCTCTAGCTCTGGGGCCAACGTCCTGACTTTC
>TRBV6-1|.|TRBD1|TRBJ2-1
CASRTGGSDNEQFF
TGTGCCAGCAGGACAGGGGGGAGTGACAATGAGCAGTTCTTC
>TRBV6-1|.|TRBD1|TRBJ1-2
CASSELDRDYGYTF
TGTGCCAGCAGTGAACTGGACAGGGATTATGGCTACACCTTC
>TRBV10-3|.|TRBD1|TRBJ1-5
CAIRGTDPNQPQHF
TGTGCCATCAGGGGGACAGACCCCAATCAGCCCCAGCATTTT
>TRBV5-1|.|TRBD1|TRBJ1-2
CASSLGDRGSGYTF
TGCGCCAGCAGCTTGGGGGACAGGGGGTCCGGCTACACCTTC
>TRBV19|.|.|TRBJ2-5
CASSITLRYQETQYF
TGTGCCAGTAGTATTACGCTCAGATACCAAGAGACCCAGTACTTC
>TRBV19|.|.|TRBJ1-5
CASSMYKDSSNQPQHF
TGTGCCAGTAGTATGTATAAGGACAGCAGCAATCAGCCCCAGCATTTT
>TRBV27|.|TRBD1|TRBJ2-7
CASSLSIGGFYEQYF
TGTGCCAGCAGTTTATCGATAGGGGGCTTCTACGAGCAGTACTTC
>TRBV6-5|.|.|TRBJ2-7
CASSYSPIAYEQYF
TGTGCCAGCAGTTACTCCCCCATTGCCTACGAGCAGTACTTC
>TRBV10-3|.|TRBD1|TRBJ1-5
CAISDPTGVNQPQHF
TGTGCCATCAGTGATCCGACAGGGGTTAATCAGCCCCAGCATTTT
>TRBV11-2|.|.|TRBJ2-1
CASSPFGATSSYNEQFF
TGTGCCAGCAGTCCTTTTGGAGCTACGAGCTCCTACAATGAGCAGTTCTTC
>TRBV19|.|.|TRBJ1-2
CASSMESRNYGYTF
TGTGCCAGTAGTATGGAGAGCAGAAACTATGGCTACACCTTC
>TRBV6-6|.|TRBD2|TRBJ2-1
CASSSPGLVGFF
TGTGCCAGCAGTTCACCGGGACTAGTTGGGTTCTTC
>TRBV9|.|TRBD1|TRBJ2-2
CASSLGQGGNTGELFF
TGTGCCAGCAGCCTCGGACAGGGCGGGAACACCGGGGAGCTGTTTTTT
>TRBV20-1|.|.|TRBJ2-3
CSAQQTDTQYF
TGCAGTGCCCAACAAACAGATACGCAGTATTTT
>TRBV19|.|.|TRBJ1-2
CASRGAYGYTF
TGTGCCAGTCGGGGTGCCTATGGCTACACCTTC
>TRBV5-1|.|TRBD2|TRBJ2-3
CASSVSRGVSTDTQYF
TGCGCCAGCAGCGTGAGTCGGGGGGTGAGCACAGATACGCAGTATTTT
>TRBV2|once|.|TRBJ1-6
CASSNLGSDSPLHF
TGTGCCAGCAGCAACCTCGGGTCGGATTCACCCCTCCACTTT
>TRBV10-3|.|.|TRBJ2-5
CAIGSPKETQYF
TGTGCCATCGGGAGCCCAAAAGAGACCCAGTACTTC
>TRBV7-2|.|TRBD1|TRBJ2-5
CASSLSSRGQETQYF
TGTGCCAGCAGCTTAAGCAGCAGGGGGCAAGAGACCCAGTACTTC
>TRBV5-1|.|TRBD2|TRBJ2-1
CASSLVGTSGGYEQFF
TGCGCCAGCAGCTTGGTCGGGACTAGCGGGGGCTATGAGCAGTTCTTC
>TRBV7-2|.|TRBD1|TRBJ1-2
CASRKQGNYGYTF
TGTGCCAGCCGCAAACAGGGGAACTATGGCTACACCTTC
>TRBV7-6|once|.|TRBJ1-6
CASSRWAGQNSPLHF
TGTGCCAGCAGCCGTTGGGCAGGACAAAATTCACCCCTCCACTTT
>TRBV7-9|once|TRBD2|TRBJ2-1
CASIAGGSYNEQFF
TGTGCCAGCATAGCGGGAGGCTCCTACAATGAGCAGTTCTTC
>TRBV6-5|.|TRBD1|TRBJ1-2
CASSYYSGTGHGYTF
TGTGCCAGCAGTTACTATTCCGGGACAGGTCATGGCTACACCTTC
>TRBV9|.|.|TRBJ2-3
CASSFTGTSTDTQYF
TGTGCCAGCAGCTTCACCGGGACTAGCACAGATACGCAGTATTTT
>TRBV19|.|TRBD1|TRBJ1-5
CASSPGQASNQPQHF
TGTGCCAGTAGCCCGGGACAGGCTAGCAATCAGCCCCAGCATTTT
>TRBV5-5|.|.|TRBJ1-2
CASSFRVDYGYTF
TGTGCCAGCAGCTTCAGGGTTGACTATGGCTACACCTTC
>TRBV6-9|.|TRBD2|TRBJ2-3
CASRKTSGNPPDTQYF
TGTGCCAGCAGGAAGACTAGCGGGAATCCCCCAGATACGCAGTATTTT
>TRBV7-8|.|TRBD1|TRBJ2-5
CASSPGTGSGIETQYF
TGTGCCAGCAGCCCGGGGACAGGGTCGGGAATTGAGACCCAGTACTTC
>TRBV7-2|.|TRBD2|TRBJ2-1
CASSLSAVPSGRSYNEQFF
TGTGCCAGCAGCTTATCAGCCGTTCCTAGCGGGAGGTCCTACAATGAGCAGTTCTTC
>TRBV5-3|.|.|TRBJ2-2
CARSPMRTGTNTGELFF
TGTGCCAGAAGCCCAATGAGGACGGGGACGAACACCGGGGAGCTGTTTTTT
>TRBV5-1|.|TRBD1|TRBJ2-3
CASKTRDRSTDTQYF
TGCGCCAGCAAAACCCGGGACAGGAGCACAGATACGCAGTATTTT
>TRBV5-1|.|TRBD2|TRBJ2-1
CASSFRGAGGPYNEQFF
TGCGCCAGCAGCTTCCGGGGCGCGGGGGGGCCCTACAATGAGCAGTTCTTC
>TRBV28|.|TRBD1|TRBJ1-5
CASSPQGASNQPQHF
TGTGCCAGCAGTCCGCAGGGGGCCAGCAATCAGCCCCAGCATTTT
>TRBV5-5|.|TRBD2|TRBJ2-1
CASSFRTSASYNEQFF
TGTGCCAGCAGCTTCCGAACTAGCGCTTCCTACAATGAGCAGTTCTTC
>TRBV4-3|.|TRBD2|TRBJ2-5
CASSHTLTSGGPPQETQYF
TGCGCCAGCAGCCACACACTTACTAGCGGGGGCCCCCCTCAAGAGACCCAGTACTTC
>TRBV6-5|.|TRBD1|TRBJ1-2
CASRQGVNYGYTF
TGTGCCAGCAGACAGGGGGTTAACTATGGCTACACCTTC
>TRBV7-2|.|.|TRBJ2-1
CASSLRQSQFF
TGTGCCAGCAGCCTCAGACAATCGCAGTTCTTC
>TRBV28|.|TRBD2|TRBJ2-4
CASRPSGMSKNIQYF
TGTGCCAGCAGACCTAGCGGGATGTCCAAAAACATTCAGTACTTC
>TRBV7-9|.|TRBD1|TRBJ2-7
CASSLTQGGHEQYF
TGTGCCAGCAGCTTAACACAGGGGGGCCACGAGCAGTACTTC
>TRBV11-3|few|.|TRBJ1-6
CASSLGTQLNSPLHF
TGTGCCAGCAGCTTAGGTACACAGCTAAATTCACCCCTCCACTTT
>TRBV27|.|TRBD1|TRBJ1-5
CASSLSGDSWRQPQHF
TGTGCCAGCAGTTTATCCGGGGACAGTTGGCGCCAGCCCCAGCATTTT
>TRBV13|.|.|TRBJ2-7
CASSLAGKSYEQYF
TGTGCCAGCAGCTTAGCAGGGAAGTCCTACGAGCAGTACTTC
>TRBV18|.|.|TRBJ1-3
CASSPSSVVNTIYF
TGTGCCAGCTCACCTAGTTCCGTGGTGAACACCATATATTTT
>TRBV19|.|.|TRBJ1-3
CASRSAGTGGNTIYF
TGTGCCAGTAGATCGGCGGGGACGGGAGGAAACACCATATATTTT
>TRBV18|few|TRBD2|TRBJ2-1
CASSHGGAGSDPEFF
TGTGCCAGCTCTCACGGGGGAGCGGGGTCCGACCCAGAGTTCTTC
>TRBV30|.|TRBD1|TRBJ2-4
CAWGMGQLAKNIQYF
TGTGCCTGGGGCATGGGACAGCTAGCCAAAAACATTCAGTACTTC
>TRBV5-1|.|TRBD1|TRBJ2-2
CASRRLDRVGTGELFF
TGCGCCAGCAGAAGGTTGGACAGGGTGGGAACCGGGGAGCTGTTTTTT
>TRBV6-5|once|.|TRBJ1-2
CASSYEGLGYTF
TGTGCCAGCAGTTATGAGGGTCTTGGCTACACCTTC
>TRBV7-8|.|TRBD2|TRBJ2-3
CASTAGGRATDTQYF
TGTGCCAGCACCGCCGGCGGGAGGGCGACAGATACGCAGTATTTT